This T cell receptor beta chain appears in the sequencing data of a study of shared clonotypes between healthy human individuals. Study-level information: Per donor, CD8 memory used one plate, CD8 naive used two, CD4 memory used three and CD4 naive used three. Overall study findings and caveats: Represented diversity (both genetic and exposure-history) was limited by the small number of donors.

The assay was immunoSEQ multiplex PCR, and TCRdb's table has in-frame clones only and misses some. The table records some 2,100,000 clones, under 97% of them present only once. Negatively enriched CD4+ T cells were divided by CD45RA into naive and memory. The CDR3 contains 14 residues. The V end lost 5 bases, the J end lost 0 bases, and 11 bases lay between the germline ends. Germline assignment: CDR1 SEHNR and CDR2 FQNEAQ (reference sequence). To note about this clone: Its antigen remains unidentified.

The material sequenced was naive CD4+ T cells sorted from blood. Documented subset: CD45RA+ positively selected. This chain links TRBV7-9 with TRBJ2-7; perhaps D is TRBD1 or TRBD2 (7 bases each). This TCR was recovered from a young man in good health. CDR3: CASSRGDSSYEQYF. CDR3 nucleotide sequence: TGTGCCAGCAGCCGGGGGGACAGCTCCTACGAGCAGTACTTC. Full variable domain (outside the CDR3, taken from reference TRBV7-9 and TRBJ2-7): DTGVSQNPRHKITKRGQNVTFRCDPISEHNRLYWYRQTLGQGPEFLTYFQNEAQLEKSRLLSDRFSAERPKGSFSTLEIQRTEQGDSAMYLCASSRGDSSYEQYFGPGTRLTVT.